Listed below are T cell receptor beta chains from one sample, sequenced in a study of metastatic and nonmetastatic thyroid tumors. Through MiXCR, TCRdb re-clonotyped the PCR reads. The table records some 8,000 clones, 20% to 30% of them present only once. The specimen was tumor tissue. These receptors originate from a female donor with papillary thyroid cancer or a benign thyroid nodule (not recorded which). Some clones in this sample may be carry-over from other donors' samples. The CDR3 runs from the conserved cysteine through the conserved F or W. Each record gives: V gene, D gene, clone size, J gene, CDR3 DNA, CDR3 protein. The D gene is left open where the match is weak. Part of the rows lack a size; the others show once, few, many or a class for expanded clones.

v_gene: TRBV11-3
d_gene: TRBD2
abundance: many
j_gene: TRBJ2-3
CDR3nt: TGTGCCAGCAGCTTAGGACTAGCGGGAGCGGATACGCAGTATTTT
CDR3aa: CASSLGLAGADTQYF

v_gene: TRBV15
d_gene: TRBD1
abundance: .
j_gene: TRBJ2-1
CDR3nt: TGTGCCACCAGCAGCTGGACAGGAGTGTACAATGAGCAGTTCTTC
CDR3aa: CATSSWTGVYNEQFF

v_gene: TRBV6-1
d_gene: .
abundance: few
j_gene: TRBJ2-7
CDR3nt: TGTGCCAGCACCTTGAAAGGAGGGGCCGGCGAGCAGTACTTC
CDR3aa: CASTLKGGAGEQYF

v_gene: TRBV6-5
d_gene: TRBD2
abundance: few
j_gene: TRBJ2-1
CDR3nt: TGTGCCAGCAGTTACACTAGCGACAATGAGCAGTTCTTC
CDR3aa: CASSYTSDNEQFF

v_gene: TRBV30
d_gene: .
abundance: many
j_gene: TRBJ1-2
CDR3nt: TGTGCCTGGAGTCGAGATAACTATGGCTACACCTTC
CDR3aa: CAWSRDNYGYTF

v_gene: TRBV6-6
d_gene: .
abundance: .
j_gene: TRBJ2-7
CDR3nt: TGTGCCAGCAGTTATTCTAGGGGTCGTGAGCAGTACTTC
CDR3aa: CASSYSRGREQYF

v_gene: TRBV6-1
d_gene: .
abundance: few
j_gene: TRBJ2-7
CDR3nt: TGTGCCAGCCTGCGGTTAGGATCCTACGAGCAGTACTTC
CDR3aa: CASLRLGSYEQYF

v_gene: TRBV5-1
d_gene: .
abundance: .
j_gene: TRBJ1-6
CDR3nt: TGCGCCAGCAGCTTGAGGGACAATAATTCACCCCTCCACTTT
CDR3aa: CASSLRDNNSPLHF

v_gene: TRBV6-1
d_gene: .
abundance: .
j_gene: TRBJ2-1
CDR3nt: TGTGCCAGCAGTGACGGGCGTACATCCTACAATGAGCAGTTCTTC
CDR3aa: CASSDGRTSYNEQFF

v_gene: TRBV9
d_gene: TRBD1
abundance: .
j_gene: TRBJ1-6
CDR3nt: TGTGCCAGCAGCGGACAGGGACGGATTAATTCACCCCTCCACTTT
CDR3aa: CASSGQGRINSPLHF

v_gene: TRBV9
d_gene: TRBD2
abundance: .
j_gene: TRBJ2-3
CDR3nt: TGTGCCAGCAGTTGGGGGGGAATAAGGACAGATACGCAGTATTTT
CDR3aa: CASSWGGIRTDTQYF

v_gene: TRBV20-1
d_gene: .
abundance: many
j_gene: TRBJ2-4
CDR3nt: TGCAGTGCTAGAGATCCTCAGGAAATAGCCAAAAACATTCAGTACTTC
CDR3aa: CSARDPQEIAKNIQYF

v_gene: TRBV27
d_gene: .
abundance: medium-sized
j_gene: TRBJ1-2
CDR3nt: TGTGCCAGCAGCCGGGAGTGGGCAAGGGGCTACACCTTC
CDR3aa: CASSREWARGYTF

v_gene: TRBV18
d_gene: TRBD2
abundance: once
j_gene: TRBJ2-1
CDR3nt: TGTGCCAGCTCACCCGGACTAGCGGGAGGTCGCTACAATGAGCAGTTCTTC
CDR3aa: CASSPGLAGGRYNEQFF

v_gene: TRBV30
d_gene: .
abundance: many
j_gene: TRBJ1-5
CDR3nt: TGTGCCTGGAATGGAACGGCGACAGTAAATCAGCCCCAGCATTTT
CDR3aa: CAWNGTATVNQPQHF

v_gene: TRBV9
d_gene: TRBD1
abundance: .
j_gene: TRBJ1-6
CDR3nt: TGTGCCAGCAGCGAGGGTTCAGGGGGCGCGGGTCCACCCCTCCACTTT
CDR3aa: CASSEGSGGAGPPLHF

v_gene: TRBV27
d_gene: .
abundance: medium-sized
j_gene: TRBJ2-1
CDR3nt: TGTGCCAGCAGTAAGACTAACTTTTACAATGAGCAGTTCTTC
CDR3aa: CASSKTNFYNEQFF

v_gene: TRBV4-1
d_gene: .
abundance: many
j_gene: TRBJ2-7
CDR3nt: TGCGCCAGCAGCGACCGGGACCCTACGTACGAGCAGTACTTC
CDR3aa: CASSDRDPTYEQYF

v_gene: TRBV6-1
d_gene: TRBD1
abundance: few
j_gene: TRBJ2-3
CDR3nt: TGTGCCAGCACACCGGGACAGGGGACAGATACGCAGTATTTT
CDR3aa: CASTPGQGTDTQYF

v_gene: TRBV19
d_gene: TRBD2
abundance: many
j_gene: TRBJ2-3
CDR3nt: TGTGCCAGTAGTCTGGGACTAGCGGGGGCAACTAGCACAGATACGCAGTATTTT
CDR3aa: CASSLGLAGATSTDTQYF

v_gene: TRBV11-1
d_gene: .
abundance: many
j_gene: TRBJ2-2
CDR3nt: TGTGCCAGCAGTTATCCCGGAGAGGGGCGAGACACCGGGGAGCTGTTTTTT
CDR3aa: CASSYPGEGRDTGELFF

v_gene: TRBV19
d_gene: TRBD1
abundance: few
j_gene: TRBJ1-2
CDR3nt: TGTGCCAGTAGTAGCCAGGGGGCGGGTGGCTACACCTTC
CDR3aa: CASSSQGAGGYTF

v_gene: TRBV12-3/TRBV12-4
d_gene: .
abundance: many
j_gene: TRBJ2-3
CDR3nt: TGTGCCAGCAGTTTAGGTTTTGGTAGCGAGGATACGCAGTATTTT
CDR3aa: CASSLGFGSEDTQYF